The sequence of this TCR beta chain was determined in a study of T cell responses to AZD1222 COVID-19 vaccine. Study-wide context: Second doses were pooled across both intervals (about 4 or about 12 weeks). Overall study findings and caveats: Sampled repertoires all dated from after the peak T cell response. AZD1222 recipients seropositive at baseline numbered only six or seven.

The CDR3 contains 13 residues. CDR1 and CDR2 from the germline V gene are SGDLS and YYNGEE. The V segment lost 4 bases and the J segment 7 bases; nucleotides outside the gene matches: 5. Worth noting for this clone: Its target is not known.

Using immunoSEQ multiplex PCR, the repertoire was profiled, and TCRdb retains in-frame clones only, with some absent. The sample records some 110,000 clones, approximately 86% being singletons. The V call is TRBV9, the J call TRBJ1-1; 9 positions match TRBD1. This material consisted of peripheral blood, taken on day 0 of AZD1222 vaccination. The sequence came from an adult in good health. In nucleotides, the CDR3 is TGTGCCAGCAGCCCGCGACAGGGGGGTGAAGCTTTCTTT. Amino acids: CASSPRQGGEAFF.